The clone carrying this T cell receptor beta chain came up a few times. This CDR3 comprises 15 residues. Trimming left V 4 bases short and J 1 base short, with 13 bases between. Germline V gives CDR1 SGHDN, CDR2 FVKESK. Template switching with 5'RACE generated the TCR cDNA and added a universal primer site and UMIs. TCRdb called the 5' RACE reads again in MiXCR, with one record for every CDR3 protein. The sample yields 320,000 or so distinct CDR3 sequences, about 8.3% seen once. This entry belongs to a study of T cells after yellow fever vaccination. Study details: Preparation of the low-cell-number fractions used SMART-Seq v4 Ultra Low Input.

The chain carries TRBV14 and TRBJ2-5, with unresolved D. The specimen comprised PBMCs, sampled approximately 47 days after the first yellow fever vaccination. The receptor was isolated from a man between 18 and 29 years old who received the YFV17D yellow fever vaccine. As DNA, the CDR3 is TGTGCCAGCAGCCGACAAACGGGCTTCCAAGAGACCCAGTACTTC. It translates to CASSRQTGFQETQYF. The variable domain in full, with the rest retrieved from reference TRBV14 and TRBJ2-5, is EAGVTQFPSHSVIEKGQTVTLRCDPISGHDNLYWYRRVMGKEIKFLLHFVKESKQDESGMPNNRFLAERTGGTYSTLKVQPAELEDSGVYFCASSRQTGFQETQYFGPGTRLLVL.